The T cell receptor (beta chain) described here comes from a study of blood T cell repertoires in COVID-19. The overall study: Italy, Spain and the United States were the sources of the convalescent and acute COVID-19 samples.

Original handling: Amplification from reference gene primers served as the basis for estimated nucleated cell counts. Method: immunoSEQ multiplex PCR; TCRdb's copy keeps in-frame clones and lacks some. V and J calls and clone size come straight from that table; D and trimming were deduced from the DNA. The sample consists of approximately 190,000 clones, about 88% of them appearing once. This CDR3 has 14 amino acids. Trimming took off 6 bases at V and 4 bases at J, with 15 bases between the two ends. Per the germline V gene, CDR1 is SNHLY and CDR2 is FYNNEI. This receptor was obtained from a man under 40 with active or convalescent COVID-19. Sequencing input: peripheral blood. The chain couples TRBV2 to TRBJ1-1; weak D call: TRBD1 (5 bases). The CDR3 region is CASRVSLQGTEAFF. As DNA, the CDR3 is TGTGCCAGCAGGGTGAGCCTTCAGGGCACTGAAGCTTTCTTT. The variable domain in full, completed from reference TRBV2 and TRBJ1-1, reads EPEVTQTPSHQVTQMGQEVILRCVPISNHLYFYWYRQILGQKVEFLVSFYNNEISEKSEIFDDQFSVERPDGSNFTLKIRSTKLEDSAMYFCASRVSLQGTEAFFGQGTRLTVV.